The present T cell receptor (beta chain) was sequenced within a study of cytomegalovirus exposure and HLA in healthy donors. Study-level background: As released early, the data held about 85 million unique TCRs from HLA-typed donors.

A multiplex PCR was run with 60 Vbeta primers and 13 Jbeta primers. TCRdb keeps only in-frame clones here, not all; method: immunoSEQ multiplex PCR. Its table records roughly 120,000 clones. Trimming at V came to 5 bases and at J to 0 bases, leaving 4 bases not matched to a gene. Germline assignment: CDR1 SGHNT and CDR2 YYREEE (reference sequence). This CDR3 comprises 14 residues. The clonotype comes from a man aged 30-40 years in good health and CMV-seronegative. The chain has TRBV5-4 and TRBJ2-7; 8 nucleotides match TRBD1. The sequencing input was PBMCs. CDR3 amino acids: CASRKDRASYEQYF. The CDR3, as DNA: TGTGCCAGCAGGAAGGACAGGGCCTCCTACGAGCAGTACTTC.